The next 22 T cell receptor beta chains were all read from a single sample in a study of cytomegalovirus exposure and HLA in healthy donors. Both 60 Vbeta primers and 13 Jbeta primers went into the PCR. Sequencing used immunoSEQ multiplex PCR; TCRdb keeps in-frame clones, though not all of them. The sample includes 150,000 to 200,000 clones, about 90% of them seen just once. The specimen sequenced was PBMCs. These TCRs come from a boy between 2 and 10 years old in good health and CMV-seronegative.

This sequence joins TRBV5-1 and TRBJ2-3; a possible D gene is TRBD2 (7 bases). The germline V gene has CDR1 SGHRS and CDR2 YFSETQ. The germline V and J ends were trimmed by 4 bases and 4 bases, with 19 bases remaining between them. The CDR3 length is 16 residues. The CDR3 bases are TGCGCCAGCAGCCTCGGTCAGAGGCGGGGGCCAGATACGCAGTATTTT. The encoded protein is CASSLGQRRGPDTQYF.

The rearrangement joins TRBV6-4 to TRBJ2-1, with D hard to call. This CDR3 is built from 13 residues. CDR1 is MRHNA, CDR2 SNTAGT, per germline. V was clipped by 4 bases and J by 5 bases, with 9 bases between them. The CDR3 loop is CASSVRVHNEQFF. In DNA, the CDR3 is TGTGCCAGCAGTGTTCGAGTTCACAATGAGCAGTTCTTC.

On this clone: The junction and the germline gene differ at one end; a read error may be behind it. The chain uses TRBV28 and TRBJ2-7; 8 bases fit TRBD1. The CDR3 consists of 13 residues. CDR1 is MDHEN and CDR2 is SYDVKM in the germline V gene. CDR3 amino acids: CASSFLDREGRDF. CDR3 DNA sequence: TGTGCCAGCAGTTTCTTGGACAGGGAAGGACGGGACTTC.

This clone was detected a few times. The chain employs TRBV6-5 and TRBJ1-2; D is perhaps TRBD1 (6 bases). CDR3 size: 14 residues. In germline, CDR1 is MNHEY, CDR2 SVGAGI. Trimming shortened V by 7 bases and J by 8 bases, and 20 bases separated the two germline ends. CDR3 region: CASTASWTAKGYTF. CDR3 sequence (DNA): TGTGCCAGCACCGCGAGTTGGACAGCTAAGGGCTACACCTTC.

CDR3 in DNA: TGCGCCAGCAGTGAGCCACAGGGGGTCCAAGAGACCCAGTACTTC. It specifies CASSEPQGVQETQYF. This sequence joins TRBV10-1 and TRBJ2-5, with 8 nucleotides matching TRBD1. V lost 2 bases to trimming and J lost 1 base; unmatched junction nucleotides: 3. Germline V gene data show CDR1 as WNHNN and CDR2 as SYGVQD (reference sequence). The CDR3 covers 15 residues.

The J gene is TRBJ2-7, the V gene TRBV16; possible D gene TRBD1, 6 bases. The CDR3 extends over 12 amino acids. Germline loops: CDR1 KGHSY, CDR2 FQNENV. With 5 bases removed from V and 3 bases from J, the gap between germline ends came to 8 bases. CDR3 coding DNA: TGTGCCAGCAGCTTGACAGGCTACGAGCAGTACTTC. Its translation: CASSLTGYEQYF.

With regard to this clone: Other DNA variants within this sample encode the same CDR3. V and J are TRBV27 and TRBJ2-7; a weak D match, TRBD1 (5 bases). Germline CDR1 and CDR2: MNHEY and SMNVEV (reference sequence). Trimming shortened V by 5 bases and J by 5 bases, and 22 bases separated the two germline ends. The CDR3 has 16 residues. CDR3 coding DNA: TGTGCCAGCAGTACATACCTGGGGCAGGGTCTCAACGAGCAGTACTTC. It encodes CASSTYLGQGLNEQYF.

The chain is built from TRBV6-5 and TRBJ2-1, with a weak D call TRBD1 (6 bases). The germline CDR1 and CDR2 sequences are MNHEY and SVGAGI. Trimming pared 6 bases from V and 9 bases from J, leaving 15 bases between. This CDR3 comprises 13 residues. The CDR3 nucleotides are TGTGCCAGCAGCTCCCGGACAGTGGGTGAGCAGTTCTTC. It codes for CASSSRTVGEQFF.

This chain links TRBV4-1 with TRBJ1-5, with 8 bases lining up with TRBD1. From germline, CDR1 is MGHRA and CDR2 YSYEKL. The V and J ends lost 4 bases and 4 bases, in that order; junction bases with no gene match: 6. CDR3 length equals 15 residues. In DNA, the CDR3 is TGCGCCAGCAGCCCGGACAGGGTTACTAATCAGCCCCAGCATTTT. It encodes CASSPDRVTNQPQHF.

The V and J genes are TRBV5-5 and TRBJ1-4; 7 bases fit TRBD1. J was trimmed by 0 bases and V by 2 bases; bases with no gene match: 4. Germline loops: CDR1 SGHKS, CDR2 YYEKEE (reference sequence). This CDR3 is built from 16 residues. CDR3 region: CASSFNRGATNEKLFF. DNA of the CDR3: TGTGCCAGCAGCTTTAACAGGGGCGCAACTAATGAAAAACTGTTTTTT.

The chain couples TRBV6-6 to TRBJ2-2; D is perhaps TRBD2 (6 bases). This CDR3 comprises 14 residues. Germline CDR1 is MNHNY and CDR2 is SVGAGI (reference sequence). V gave up 6 bases and J gave up 6 bases, with 14 bases separating them. The CDR3 region has the DNA TGTGCCAGCAGCCGCGACCCGGGGGCCGGGGAGCTGTTTTTT. Encoded protein: CASSRDPGAGELFF.

The V gene is TRBV5-4, the J gene TRBJ2-5; D might be TRBD2 (5 bases). Trimming pared 5 bases from V and 4 bases from J, leaving 18 bases between. The CDR3 is 15 residues long. CDR1 is SGHNT, CDR2 YYREEE, per germline (reference sequence). This CDR3 is CASSDFRGSGETQYF. The CDR3, as DNA: TGTGCCAGCAGTGACTTTCGAGGGAGCGGAGAGACCCAGTACTTC.

The chain uses TRBV7-3 and TRBJ2-1, with a possible D match to TRBD1 (5 bases). Germline-derived CDR1 and CDR2 are SGHTA and FQGTGA. This CDR3 is 12 amino acids long. The V end lost 6 bases, the J end lost 7 bases, and 10 bases lay between the germline ends. The CDR3: CASSFPGNEQFF. CDR3 DNA: TGTGCCAGCAGTTTCCCAGGGAATGAGCAGTTCTTC.

The genes are TRBV7-2 and TRBJ2-7; D gene unclear. V lost 1 base and J 2 bases, leaving 9 bases between the germline ends. Germline loops: CDR1 SGHTA, CDR2 FQGNSA. The CDR3 extends over 14 amino acids. CDR3 nucleotides: TGTGCCAGCAGCTTAGTGAGTCTAGCCTACGAGCAGTACTTC. Its protein is CASSLVSLAYEQYF.

The genes are TRBV9 and TRBJ2-3, with D hard to call. The CDR3 has 12 amino acids. Trimming removed 4 bases at V and 6 bases at J, with 9 bases between. Germline V lookup: CDR1 SGDLS, CDR2 YYNGEE. The CDR3 spells CASSPSEDTQYF. The CDR3 coding sequence is TGTGCCAGCAGCCCGTCGGAGGATACGCAGTATTTT.

The chain is built from TRBV5-4 and TRBJ2-7, with a possible D match to TRBD2 (5 bases). This CDR3 is built from 14 residues. Trimming removed 4 bases from V and 1 base from J, with 12 bases in between. Looked up from germline, CDR1 is SGHNT and CDR2 is YYREEE (reference sequence). The CDR3 region is CASSEERASYEQYF. In DNA, the CDR3 is TGTGCCAGCAGCGAGGAGAGGGCTTCCTACGAGCAGTACTTC.

The chain joins TRBV5-6 to TRBJ1-1; 7 bases are a match to TRBD1. The junction had 9 bases not matched to a gene; V was cut back by 0 bases and J by 10 bases. The length of the CDR3 is 14 residues. The germline gives CDR1 SGHDT, CDR2 YYEEEE. In DNA, the CDR3 is TGTGCCAGCAGCTTGGACCCTGGACAGGATGTAGCTTTCTTT. Translated, it gives CASSLDPGQDVAFF.

The chain combines TRBV29-1 with TRBJ1-2; 7 bases agree with TRBD1. Germline-derived CDR1 and CDR2 are SQVTM and ANQGSEA. This CDR3 is 13 amino acids long. With V trimmed by 1 base and J by 4 bases, 3 bases remained unmatched. CDR3 sequence: CSVEGGTVYGYTF. In DNA, the CDR3 is TGCAGCGTTGAAGGAGGGACAGTCTATGGCTACACCTTC.

The V call is TRBV5-1, the J call TRBJ2-5, with TRBD1 as a possible D gene (7 bases). Between the trimmed V and J ends, which lost 3 bases and 2 bases, there was a span of 17 bases. The germline CDR1 and CDR2 sequences are SGHRS and YFSETQ. The CDR3 has 16 amino acids. The CDR3 sequence: CASSSVAGGRQETQYF. The CDR3 DNA reads TGCGCCAGCAGCTCCGTGGCAGGGGGGAGACAAGAGACCCAGTACTTC.

The rearrangement uses TRBV5-1 and TRBJ2-2; 7 bases are a match to TRBD1. This CDR3 comprises 17 residues. The trim removed 4 bases at V and 3 bases at J, leaving 12 bases unmatched. The V gene's germline CDR1 is SGHRS and CDR2 YFSETQ. The CDR3 DNA follows: TGCGCCAGCAGCCCTACCACTACAGGGGCAGACACCGGGGAGCTGTTTTTT. Translated, it gives CASSPTTTGADTGELFF.

The rearrangement uses TRBV5-1 and TRBJ2-5; 12 nucleotides agree with TRBD1. The junction had 8 bases not matched to a gene; V was cut back by 6 bases and J by 5 bases. There are 15 residues in the CDR3. Germline values: CDR1 SGHRS, CDR2 YFSETQ. CDR3 residues: CASTWGDRGQETQYF. The CDR3 DNA is TGCGCCAGCACCTGGGGGGACAGGGGGCAGGAGACCCAGTACTTC.

The chain recombines TRBV18 with TRBJ2-7; D is perhaps TRBD1 (7 bases). Trimming removed 2 bases at V and 7 bases at J, with 21 bases between. This CDR3 region has 16 residues. Germline loops: CDR1 KGHSH, CDR2 LQKENI. The CDR3 here is CASSPTGGGQGGEQYF. The CDR3 DNA reads as TGTGCCAGCTCACCAACAGGAGGTGGGCAGGGGGGTGAGCAGTACTTC.